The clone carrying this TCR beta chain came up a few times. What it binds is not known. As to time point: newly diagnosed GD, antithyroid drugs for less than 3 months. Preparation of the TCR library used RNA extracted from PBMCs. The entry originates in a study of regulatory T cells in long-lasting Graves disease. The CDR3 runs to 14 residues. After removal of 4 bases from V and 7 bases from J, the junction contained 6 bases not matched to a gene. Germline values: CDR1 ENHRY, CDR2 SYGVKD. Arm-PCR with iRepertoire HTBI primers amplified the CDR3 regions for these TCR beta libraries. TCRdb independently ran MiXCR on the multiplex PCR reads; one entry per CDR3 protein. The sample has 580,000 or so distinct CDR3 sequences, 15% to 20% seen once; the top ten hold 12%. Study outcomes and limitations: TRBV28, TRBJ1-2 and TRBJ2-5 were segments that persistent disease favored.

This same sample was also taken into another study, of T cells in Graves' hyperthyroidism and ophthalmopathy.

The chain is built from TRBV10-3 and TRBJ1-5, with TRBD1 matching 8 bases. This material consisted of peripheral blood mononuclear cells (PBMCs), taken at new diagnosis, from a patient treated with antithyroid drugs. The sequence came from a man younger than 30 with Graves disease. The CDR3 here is CAISAGQERQPQHF. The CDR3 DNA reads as TGTGCCATCAGTGCGGGACAGGAGAGGCAGCCCCAGCATTTT.